A single sample is the source of the 30 T cell receptor beta chains below, sequenced in a study of control samples from healthy donors and cancer patients. Only in-frame clones appear in the TCRdb table, and some are missing; sequencing was by immunoSEQ multiplex PCR. The sample has roughly 130,000 clones; less than 90% are singletons. Sequenced material: blood. These receptors all stem from a woman aged 25 to 45 in good health.

V usage is TRBV5-4 and J usage is TRBJ2-3; D is possibly TRBD1 (7 bases). The V end lost 4 bases, the J end lost 4 bases, and 10 bases lay between the germline ends. This CDR3 is built from 13 residues. Per germline, CDR1 SGHNT and CDR2 YYREEE (reference sequence). The CDR3 reads CASSARGADTQYF. For the CDR3, the DNA is TGTGCCAGCAGCGCCAGGGGGGCAGATACGCAGTATTTT.

J is TRBJ1-2 and V is TRBV20-1, with D tentatively TRBD1 (5 bases). CDR3 length: 11 amino acids. The V end was cut by 5 bases, the J end by 7 bases, with 11 bases between. The V gene's germline CDR1 is DFQATT and CDR2 SNEGSKA (reference sequence). Here the CDR3 reads CSARRDSGYTF. CDR3 nucleotide sequence: TGCAGTGCTCGCAGGGATAGTGGCTACACCTTC.

J is TRBJ1-1 and V is TRBV13; 8 bases agree with TRBD1. The CDR3 has 14 amino acids. V trimming: 0 bases; J trimming: 6 bases; junction bases outside the gene matches: 3. Per germline, CDR1 PRHDT and CDR2 FYEKMQ (reference sequence). The CDR3: CASSLGDRDAEAFF. The CDR3 nucleotides read TGTGCCAGCAGCTTAGGGGACAGGGACGCTGAAGCTTTCTTT.

This clone occurred a few times. This rearrangement joins TRBV27 to TRBJ1-6; D is uncertain. V was pared by 0 bases and J by 7 bases, with 13 bases between. The CDR3 runs 16 residues. Per the germline V gene, CDR1 is MNHEY and CDR2 is SMNVEV (reference sequence). The CDR3 DNA is TGTGCCAGCAGTTTATCTCCCGGGTCGGACAATTCACCCCTCCACTTT. Translated, it gives CASSLSPGSDNSPLHF.

The chain uses TRBV2 and TRBJ1-4, with 9 bases fitting TRBD1. The V gene end was trimmed by 0 bases and the J gene end by 8 bases; junction bases not matched to a gene: 10. This CDR3 is 17 amino acids long. CDR1 SNHLY and CDR2 FYNNEI come from the germline V gene. DNA of the CDR3: TGTGCCAGCAGTGAAGCGGGGACAGGGCAAGTTTGGGAAAAACTGTTTTTT. Translating it yields CASSEAGTGQVWEKLFF.

This clone came up a few times. The chain is built from TRBV30 and TRBJ1-3; 9 nucleotides match TRBD1. The CDR3 is made up of 14 amino acids. Per germline, CDR1 GTSNPN and CDR2 SVGIG (reference sequence). V was clipped by 5 bases and J by 5 bases; unmatched bases: 7. The CDR3 spells CAWVDDRGRNTIYF. In DNA form, the CDR3 reads TGTGCCTGGGTCGATGACAGGGGGAGAAACACCATATATTTT.

The rearrangement joins TRBV18 to TRBJ2-1; TRBD1 is a possible D gene (6 bases). V was shortened by 3 bases and J by 1 base, with 10 bases between the two germline ends. The CDR3 spans 15 residues. The germline V gene encodes CDR1 KGHSH and CDR2 LQKENI. The CDR3 loop reads CASSPMDSSYNEQFF. CDR3 coding DNA: TGTGCCAGCTCACCCATGGACAGTTCCTACAATGAGCAGTTCTTC.

The gene calls are TRBV12-3 or TRBV12-4 and TRBJ1-2; a weak D match, TRBD1 (6 bases). The CDR3 has 13 residues. V lost 6 bases, J lost 8 bases, and 16 bases lay in between. The CDR3 loop is CASSVLGAGGYTF. The CDR3 DNA reads TGTGCCAGCAGCGTGTTGGGGGCGGGAGGCTACACCTTC.

The chain recombines TRBV30 with TRBJ2-7, with D possibly being TRBD1 (8 bases). Germline CDR1 is GTSNPN and CDR2 is SVGIG (reference sequence). Trimming shortened V by 7 bases and J by 2 bases, and 15 bases separated the two germline ends. This CDR3 region has 13 residues. The CDR3 reads CAYHRGGPYEQYF. DNA for the CDR3: TGTGCCTATCACAGGGGGGGACCCTACGAGCAGTACTTC.

The rearrangement links TRBV5-4 to TRBJ1-4; D is possibly TRBD1 (6 bases). CDR1 is SGHNT and CDR2 is YYREEE in the germline V gene (reference sequence). The V and J ends lost 0 bases and 0 bases respectively, with 9 bases between them. This CDR3 is 16 amino acids long. The CDR3 region has the DNA TGTGCCAGCAGCTTGGGGACAGCTGCAACTAATGAAAAACTGTTTTTT. Its protein product is CASSLGTAATNEKLFF.

The CDR3 sequence is CASRGGLNTEAFF. The CDR3 DNA reads TGCGCCAGCAGGGGAGGATTGAACACTGAAGCTTTCTTT. The gene calls are TRBV23-1 and TRBJ1-1; unclear D gene. TRBV23-1 is an ORF; its function is uncertain. Trimming left V 6 bases short and J 0 bases short, with 8 bases between. The CDR3 runs to 13 residues.

V gene TRBV5-1 combines with J gene TRBJ2-6, with D unresolved. This CDR3 is 16 amino acids long. Trimming took 2 bases from V and 0 from J, leaving 9 bases between them. Per germline, CDR1 SGHRS and CDR2 YFSETQ. For the CDR3, the DNA is TGCGCCAGCAGCTTACTCGGGTCCTCTGGGGCCAACGTCCTGACTTTC. Its translation: CASSLLGSSGANVLTF.

The J gene is TRBJ2-2, the V gene TRBV7-9; 10 nucleotides line up with TRBD2. CDR1 is SEHNR and CDR2 is FQNEAQ in the germline V gene (reference sequence). The CDR3 extends over 16 amino acids. V was clipped by 1 base and J by 6 bases; unmatched bases: 5. CDR3 sequence (DNA): TGTGCCAGCAGCTTAGGCGGGACTAGCGTCCCCGGGGAGCTGTTTTTT. Encoded protein: CASSLGGTSVPGELFF.

The chain is built from TRBV19 and TRBJ2-2, with D hard to call. The CDR3 runs 14 residues. V dropped 6 bases and J dropped 5 bases, with 13 bases sitting between them. CDR1 and CDR2 from the germline V gene are LNHDA and SQIVND (reference sequence). The CDR3 here is CASSPVDGTGELFF. In nucleotides, the CDR3 is TGTGCCAGTAGCCCAGTGGACGGGACCGGGGAGCTGTTTTTT.

This chain connects TRBV5-1 to TRBJ1-1, with a weak D call TRBD1 (6 bases). Germline loops: CDR1 SGHRS, CDR2 YFSETQ. V lost 3 bases to trimming and J lost 4 bases, with 19 bases between them. CDR3 size: 16 residues. In DNA form, the CDR3 reads TGCGCCAGCAGCTCCCAATCACAGGGACTCGGCACTGAAGCTTTCTTT. Translation gives CASSSQSQGLGTEAFF.

The rearrangement joins TRBV19 to TRBJ1-1; D may be TRBD1 (6 bases). The V and J ends lost 6 bases and 4 bases respectively, with 12 bases between them. The CDR3 spans 13 residues. The V gene's germline CDR1 is LNHDA and CDR2 SQIVND (reference sequence). This chain's CDR3 is CASRNRVGTEAFF. CDR3 in DNA: TGTGCCAGTAGGAACAGGGTCGGCACTGAAGCTTTCTTT.

This clone was recorded only once. This chain joins TRBV7-8 and TRBJ2-3, with TRBD2 matching 10 bases. Germline V gene lookup returns CDR1 SGHVS and CDR2 FQNEAQ. CDR3 length: 17 residues. V lost 10 bases and J lost 0; bases outside the gene matches: 13. Here the CDR3 reads CATRGLAVYKSTDTQYF. CDR3 bases: TGTGCCACACGAGGACTAGCGGTGTACAAAAGCACAGATACGCAGTATTTT. The whole variable domain, remainder taken from reference TRBV7-8 and TRBJ2-3, is GAGVSQSPRYKVAKRGQDVALRCDPISGHVSLFWYQQALGQGPEFLTYFQNEAQLDKSGLPSDRFFAERPEGSVSTLKIQRTQQEDSAVYLCATRGLAVYKSTDTQYFGPGTRLTVL.

The J gene is TRBJ2-3, the V gene TRBV10-3; 10 bases are a match to TRBD1. CDR1 is ENHRY, CDR2 SYGVKD, per germline. Losses at the gene ends were 5 bases for V and 4 bases for J; bases not matched to a gene: 9. This CDR3 has 16 residues. The CDR3, as DNA: TGTGCCATCAGTACCCCGCCGGGACAGGGGCCAGATACGCAGTATTTT. This codes for CAISTPPGQGPDTQYF.

The V and J genes are TRBV11-2 and TRBJ2-6, with D hard to call. The CDR3 spans 17 residues. V gave up 2 bases and J gave up 0 bases, with 11 bases separating them. In germline, CDR1 is SGHAT, CDR2 FQNNGV. CDR3 bases: TGTGCCAGCAGCTTAAAGTCAGGACGCTCTGGGGCCAACGTCCTGACTTTC. It codes for CASSLKSGRSGANVLTF.

The V gene is TRBV28, the J gene TRBJ2-1, with 12 bases lining up with TRBD2. The CDR3 is 12 residues long. Per germline, CDR1 MDHEN and CDR2 SYDVKM. The J segment lost 10 bases and the V segment lost 9 bases, leaving 4 bases of the junction unmatched. The CDR3 protein is CASMTSGREQFF. The CDR3 DNA reads TGTGCCAGTATGACTAGCGGGAGAGAGCAGTTCTTC.

The rearrangement uses TRBV19 and TRBJ1-5; unclear D gene. The germline V gene encodes CDR1 LNHDA and CDR2 SQIVND (reference sequence). Trimming stripped 5 bases from V and 9 bases from J, with 11 bases between. This CDR3 spans 12 amino acids. The DNA for the CDR3 is TGTGCCAGTAGTTCGGGGATATGGCCCCAGCATTTT. Protein sequence: CASSSGIWPQHF.

The V call is TRBV6-6, the J call TRBJ1-6, with unresolved D. The germline CDR1 and CDR2 sequences are MNHNY and SVGAGI (reference sequence). The CDR3 totals 13 residues. The V end lost 0 bases, the J end lost 9 bases, and 6 bases lay between the germline ends. CDR3 nucleotides: TGTGCCAGCAGTTACTCGCCGGGTTCACCCCTCCACTTT. Amino acids: CASSYSPGSPLHF.

This clone appeared a few times. The V gene is TRBV4-2, the J gene TRBJ2-1, with 8 bases that match TRBD2. This CDR3 region has 17 residues. The germline V gene encodes CDR1 LGHNA and CDR2 YNFKEQ. V shed 0 bases and J 9 bases; nucleotides not matched to a gene: 13. Written as DNA, the CDR3 is TGTGCCAGCAGCCAAGACCAAGCGGGAGACGGTCGGGGTGAGCAGTTCTTC. Amino acid sequence: CASSQDQAGDGRGEQFF.

The chain joins TRBV6-5 to TRBJ2-1, with 7 bases identical to TRBD2. CDR3 length: 15 residues. CDR1 and CDR2 (germline): MNHEY, SVGAGI. With 8 bases clipped from V and 7 bases from J, the junction kept 14 bases outside the gene matches. The CDR3 nucleotides read TGTGCCAGCCCCCCCACCCCGGGACTATTAAATGAGCAGTTCTTC. This sequence encodes CASPPTPGLLNEQFF.

V gene TRBV2 combines with J gene TRBJ2-6; D is unresolved. V was shortened by 5 bases and J by 0 bases, with 5 bases between the two germline ends. The CDR3 has 14 amino acids. Germline loops: CDR1 SNHLY, CDR2 FYNNEI. In nucleotides, the CDR3 is TGTGCCAGCAGTCCGAGCTCTGGGGCCAACGTCCTGACTTTC. The encoded protein is CASSPSSGANVLTF. Full variable domain (rest looked up from reference TRBV2 and TRBJ2-6): EPEVTQTPSHQVTQMGQEVILRCVPISNHLYFYWYRQILGQKVEFLVSFYNNEISEKSEIFDDQFSVERPDGSNFTLKIRSTKLEDSAMYFCASSPSSGANVLTFGAGSRLTVL.

This clone has ten or more counts. The sample carries other DNA sequences with the same CDR3. V is TRBV3-1 (or the pseudogene TRBV3-2) and J is TRBJ2-7, with D unresolved. V was shortened by 1 base and J by 2 bases, with 6 bases between the two germline ends. The CDR3 covers 13 residues. Germline V lookup: CDR1 LGHDT, CDR2 YNNKEL (reference sequence). The CDR3 is CASSQGGTYEQYF. CDR3 bases: TGTGCCAGCAGCCAAGGCGGAACCTACGAGCAGTACTTC.

The chain links TRBV19 to TRBJ2-7; 14 nucleotides line up with TRBD2. The CDR3 has 17 amino acids. Germline CDR1 and CDR2: LNHDA and SQIVND (reference sequence). V shed 3 bases and J 2 bases; nucleotides not matched to a gene: 6. CDR3 coding DNA: TGTGCCAGTAGTATGGGGGGACTAGCGGGAGATACCTACGAGCAGTACTTC. It encodes CASSMGGLAGDTYEQYF.

The V and J genes are TRBV3-1 (or the pseudogene TRBV3-2) and TRBJ1-1, with D possibly being TRBD1 (6 bases). Germline values: CDR1 LGHDT, CDR2 YNNKEL (reference sequence). The CDR3 sequence is 17 residues long. The V gene lost 0 bases and the J gene lost 0 bases, with 14 bases spanning the gap. Here the CDR3 reads CASSQESGGPMNTEAFF. CDR3 in DNA: TGTGCCAGCAGCCAAGAAAGTGGGGGCCCGATGAACACTGAAGCTTTCTTT.

Only one count was recorded for this clone. The chain couples TRBV7-6 to TRBJ1-6, with 10 nucleotides matching TRBD1. The CDR3 has 18 residues. Trimming took 4 bases from V and 7 from J; bases not matched to a gene: 13. Looked up from germline, CDR1 is SGHVS and CDR2 is FNYEAQ. The CDR3 loop reads CASSSLNTGQGRNSPLHF. CDR3 coding DNA: TGTGCCAGCAGCTCCCTCAACACGGGACAGGGGAGGAATTCACCCCTCCACTTT.

The chain links TRBV5-1 to TRBJ1-2; 12 bases fit TRBD1. The CDR3 runs to 16 residues. CDR1 is SGHRS and CDR2 is YFSETQ in the germline V gene. The trim removed 7 bases at V and 1 base at J, leaving 8 bases unmatched. CDR3 loop: CASAGTGGMYNYGYTF. CDR3 in DNA: TGCGCCAGCGCCGGGACAGGGGGCATGTATAACTATGGCTACACCTTC.